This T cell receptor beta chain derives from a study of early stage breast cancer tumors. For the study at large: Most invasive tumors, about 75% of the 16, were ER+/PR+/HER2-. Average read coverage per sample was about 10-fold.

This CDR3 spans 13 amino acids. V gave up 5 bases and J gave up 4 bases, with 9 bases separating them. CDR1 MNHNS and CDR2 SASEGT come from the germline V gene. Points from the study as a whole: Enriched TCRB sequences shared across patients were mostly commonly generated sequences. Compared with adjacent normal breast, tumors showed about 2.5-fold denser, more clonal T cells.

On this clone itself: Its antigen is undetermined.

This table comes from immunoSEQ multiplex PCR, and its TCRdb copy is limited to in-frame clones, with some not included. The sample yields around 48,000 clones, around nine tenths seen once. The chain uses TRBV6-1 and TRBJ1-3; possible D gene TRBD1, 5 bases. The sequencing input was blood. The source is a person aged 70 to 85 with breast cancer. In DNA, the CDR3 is TGTGCCAGCAGTCCGCAGGGAGGAAACACCATATATTTT. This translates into CASSPQGGNTIYF.